Below are 22 T cell receptor beta chains sequenced from a single sample in a study of T-cell memory formation after mild COVID-19. TCRdb called the 5' RACE reads again in MiXCR, with one record for every CDR3 protein. The top ten clones hold approximately 20% of a sample with 350,000 to 400,000 distinct CDR3 sequences, 14% of them seen once. The sequenced material came from PBMCs or a T cell subset sorted from them (not recorded which). The receptors derive from a young man who had mild COVID-19 (a few samples of this study predate the infection). Cell type and time point are not known.

A remark on this clonotype: The CDR3 does not end in the conserved phenylalanine or tryptophan, so this is likely a read error. The chain employs TRBV12-5 and TRBJ2-1, with D unclear. V dropped 6 bases and J dropped 9 bases, with 12 bases sitting between them. The CDR3 consists of 12 residues. Looked up from germline, CDR1 is LGHNT and CDR2 is FRNRAP. The CDR3 nucleotides read TGTGCTAGTGGCTCGGCCACTACTGAGCAGTTCCTC. Its translation: CASGSATTEQFL.

In regard to this clonotype: A read error may produce the germline difference seen at one junction end. The chain employs TRBV7-2 and TRBJ2-1, with D uncertain. The CDR3 contains 13 residues. Germline V gene data show CDR1 as SGHTA and CDR2 as FQGNSA. The CDR3, as DNA: TGTGCCAGCAGCTTCACCCGGGTCGGTGAGCAGTTATTC. It codes for CASSFTRVGEQLF. Filled out from reference TRBV7-2 and TRBJ2-1, the complete variable domain reads GAGVSQSPSNKVTEKGKDVELRCDPISGHTALYWYRQSLGQGLEFLIYFQGNSAPDKSGLPSDRFSAERTGGSVSTLTIQRTQQEDSAVYLCASSFTRVGEQLFGPGTRLTVL.

V gene TRBV15 combines with J gene TRBJ2-7; TRBD2 might be the D (5 bases). Germline V CDR1 and CDR2: LNHNV, YYDKDF (reference sequence). The CDR3 totals 14 residues. The V end was cut by 4 bases, the J end by 2 bases, with 12 bases between. CDR3 amino acids: CATSTRDPTYEQYF. The CDR3 region has the DNA TGTGCCACCAGCACCCGGGATCCAACCTACGAGCAGTACTTC.

This clonotype was counted at least ten times. This rearrangement joins TRBV7-2 to TRBJ1-5, with D possibly being TRBD1 (5 bases). Trimming cost V 2 bases and J 7 bases, with 15 bases left between them. The CDR3 spans 15 residues. Germline V gene lookup returns CDR1 SGHTA and CDR2 FQGNSA. The CDR3 DNA follows: TGTGCCAGCAGCTTAACTTGGGGGGTAGGGCAGCCCCAGCATTTT. Protein product: CASSLTWGVGQPQHF.

This clonotype was picked up many times. This chain joins TRBV7-2 and TRBJ1-2; 8 bases align to TRBD1. The CDR3 length is 15 residues. The germline V gene has CDR1 SGHTA and CDR2 FQGNSA. Germline trimming cut 6 bases from V and 3 bases from J; bases unmatched to any gene: 9. This chain's CDR3 is CASSQRTGLDYGYTF. The DNA for the CDR3 is TGTGCCAGCAGTCAGCGGACAGGGCTGGACTATGGCTACACCTTC. The full variable domain, in which reference TRBV7-2 and TRBJ1-2 provide the parts outside the CDR3, is GAGVSQSPSNKVTEKGKDVELRCDPISGHTALYWYRQSLGQGLEFLIYFQGNSAPDKSGLPSDRFSAERTGGSVSTLTIQRTQQEDSAVYLCASSQRTGLDYGYTFGSGTRLTVV.

This rearrangement joins TRBV4-2 to TRBJ2-5; 7 bases line up with TRBD1. Germline V lookup: CDR1 LGHNA, CDR2 YNFKEQ. V dropped 4 bases and J dropped 5; count of bases not matched to a gene: 16. The CDR3 sequence is 17 residues long. The CDR3 region has the DNA TGTGCCAGCAGCCTAGGGACAGCTTCCCCCGACCTGGAGACCCAGTACTTC. Translating it yields CASSLGTASPDLETQYF.

The chain has TRBV18 and TRBJ1-4; 7 bases match TRBD1. This CDR3 is 15 amino acids long. After removal of 3 bases from V and 10 bases from J, the junction contained 11 bases not matched to a gene. The germline V gene has CDR1 KGHSH and CDR2 LQKENI. CDR3 region: CASSPSGQALRKLFF. DNA for the CDR3: TGTGCCAGCTCACCTTCCGGACAGGCCTTGAGAAAACTGTTTTTT.

This clonotype was counted a single time. This chain uses TRBV20-1 with TRBJ2-5, with TRBD2 matching over 7 bases. V shed 3 bases, J shed 7 bases, and the junction held 14 bases outside the gene matches. Germline CDR1 DFQATT, CDR2 SNEGSKA (reference sequence). The CDR3 loop spans 15 amino acids. The CDR3 protein is CSASPLRDYARTQYF. The CDR3 DNA reads TGCAGTGCTAGTCCGCTCCGGGACTACGCTCGGACCCAGTACTTC.

V is TRBV6-5 and J is TRBJ2-1; D call uncertain. Trimming took 4 bases from V and 2 from J, leaving 9 bases between them. CDR1 and CDR2 (germline): MNHEY, SVGAGI. The CDR3 covers 14 residues. This CDR3 reads CASSLQRPYNEQFF. Written as DNA, the CDR3 is TGTGCCAGCAGTTTACAGCGTCCCTACAATGAGCAGTTCTTC.

This clonotype has more than one count but fewer than ten. DNA for the CDR3: TGTGCCAGCAGTCCGGGACTCGCGGGCACTGAAGCTTTCTTT. Translating gives CASSPGLAGTEAFF. The chain is built from TRBV12-3 or TRBV12-4 and TRBJ1-1; a weak D match, TRBD1 (5 bases). The CDR3 extends over 14 amino acids. Between the trimmed V and J ends, which lost 5 bases and 4 bases, there was a span of 14 bases.

This clonotype was picked up many times. The J gene is TRBJ1-1, the V gene TRBV5-1, with D possibly TRBD1 on 5 matching bases. CDR1 and CDR2 from the germline V gene are SGHRS and YFSETQ. V was clipped by 1 base and J by 1 base, with 8 bases between them. The CDR3 length is 14 residues. The CDR3 sequence: CASSLWGGNTEAFF. The CDR3 nucleotides are TGCGCCAGCAGCTTGTGGGGGGGGAACACTGAAGCTTTCTTT. Full variable domain (outside the CDR3, taken from reference TRBV5-1 and TRBJ1-1): KAGVTQTPRYLIKTRGQQVTLSCSPISGHRSVSWYQQTPGQGLQFLFEYFSETQRNKGNFPGRFSGRQFSNSRSEMNVSTLELGDSALYLCASSLWGGNTEAFFGQGTRLTVV.

This clonotype has a handful of counts. The CDR3 loop reads CASSSHRGRPQETQYF. DNA of the CDR3: TGTGCCAGCAGCTCCCACAGGGGGAGGCCCCAAGAGACCCAGTACTTC. The chain employs TRBV5-5 and TRBJ2-5; 8 bases are a match to TRBD1. Germline CDR1 reads SGHKS; CDR2 reads YYEKEE (reference sequence). The junction had 8 bases not matched to a gene; V was cut back by 3 bases and J by 1 base. The CDR3 covers 16 residues.

The chain employs TRBV5-8 and TRBJ1-2, with D maybe TRBD1 (5 bases). The V end lost 4 bases, the J end lost 7 bases, and 11 bases lay between the germline ends. The length of the CDR3 is 12 residues. Germline lookup yields CDR1 SGHTS and CDR2 YDEGEE. CDR3 amino acids: CASSLQGPGYTF. CDR3 in DNA: TGTGCCAGCAGCCTCCAGGGCCCTGGCTACACCTTC.

The chain employs TRBV6-1 and TRBJ2-6; D not certain. V lost 4 bases and J lost 0, with 7 bases in between. Looked up from germline, CDR1 is MNHNS and CDR2 is SASEGT. This CDR3 has 15 amino acids. The CDR3 bases are TGTGCCAGCAGTGCAGCAGCCTCTGGGGCCAACGTCCTGACTTTC. The encoded protein is CASSAAASGANVLTF.

In DNA form, the CDR3 reads TGCAGTGCTACAGGGACCGCGAACACCGGGGAGCTGTTTTTT. Protein: CSATGTANTGELFF. This rearrangement joins TRBV20-1 to TRBJ2-2, with D perhaps assigned TRBD1 or TRBD2 (5 bases each). CDR3 size: 14 residues. The V gene's germline CDR1 is DFQATT and CDR2 SNEGSKA (reference sequence). Trimming removed 4 bases at V and 0 bases at J, with 9 bases between.

This clonotype showed up just once. J is TRBJ1-1 and V is TRBV6-1; maybe TRBD1 (6 bases). Germline V gene sequence: CDR1 MNHNS, CDR2 SASEGT. With 0 bases removed from V and 11 bases from J, the gap between germline ends came to 10 bases. The CDR3 is 12 residues long. The CDR3 here is CASSEAGGSAFF. The CDR3 region has the DNA TGTGCCAGCAGTGAAGCAGGGGGTTCGGCTTTCTTT.

Comments on this clonotype: A read error may account for a junction end that differs from germline. This chain joins TRBV6-2 or TRBV6-3 and TRBJ2-1; 8 bases are shared with TRBD2. CDR1 is MNHEY, CDR2 SVGEGT, per germline. The CDR3 consists of 15 residues. The CDR3 DNA sequence: TGTGCAAGCAGTTACCAAGTTAGCGGGGTTCCGGGCGAGTTCTTC. Translated, it gives CASSYQVSGVPGEFF.

The chain is built from TRBV29-1 and TRBJ2-2, with D uncertain. Trimming took off 4 bases at V and 5 bases at J, with 11 bases between the two ends. Germline V lookup: CDR1 SQVTM, CDR2 ANQGSEA. The CDR3 loop spans 13 amino acids. CDR3 amino acids: CSVVVPQTGELFF. CDR3 DNA sequence: TGCAGCGTTGTCGTACCCCAGACCGGGGAGCTGTTTTTT.

This clonotype was seen many times. The chain is built from TRBV12-3 or TRBV12-4 and TRBJ2-7, with a possible D match to TRBD2 (7 bases). The CDR3 runs to 15 residues. V was clipped by 3 bases and J by 0 bases, with 12 bases between them. The CDR3 DNA reads as TGTGCCAGCAGTTTGGGGGGGGCCCTCTCCTACGAGCAGTACTTC. Translating it yields CASSLGGALSYEQYF.

The rearrangement joins TRBV23-1 to TRBJ2-7; maybe TRBD2 (5 bases). Being an ORF, TRBV23-1 has a function that is uncertain. The CDR3 runs to 16 residues. Trimming pared 0 bases from V and 2 bases from J, leaving 14 bases between. The CDR3 loop reads CASSQSRGCGPYEQYV. DNA of the CDR3: TGCGCCAGCAGTCAATCGAGAGGGTGCGGACCCTACGAGCAGTACGTC.

The V and J genes are TRBV15 and TRBJ2-2; D unresolved. The germline V gene has CDR1 LNHNV and CDR2 YYDKDF (reference sequence). V was shortened by 1 base and J by 1 base, with 7 bases between the two germline ends. The CDR3 contains 15 residues. CDR3 sequence (DNA): TGTGCCACCAGCAGAGGAATAGGGAACACCGGGGAGCTGTTTTTT. Translated: CATSRGIGNTGELFF.

This clonotype was observed many times. The chain combines TRBV7-2 with TRBJ2-5, with D possibly being TRBD2 (6 bases). Deletions cut 6 bases from V and 5 bases from J, with 13 bases between. This CDR3 has 13 amino acids. Germline CDR1 and CDR2: SGHTA and FQGNSA. This CDR3 reads CASSATSLETQYF. In DNA form, the CDR3 reads TGTGCCAGCAGTGCCACTAGCTTGGAGACCCAGTACTTC.